The 16 T cell receptor beta chains reported below all come from one sample, sequenced in a study of blood T cell repertoires in COVID-19. The method was immunoSEQ multiplex PCR; TCRdb's version includes in-frame clones alone and lacks a portion of them. The data contain under 300,000 clones, roughly 90% of them singletons. Sequenced input: peripheral blood. The receptors shown here come from a woman aged 30 to 39 with COVID-19, enrolled during active disease.

The chain is built from TRBV4-1 and TRBJ1-2; a possible D gene is TRBD1 (6 bases). Germline-derived CDR1 and CDR2 are MGHRA and YSYEKL. V lost 5 bases, J lost 0 bases, and 16 bases lay in between. The CDR3 covers 16 residues. This chain's CDR3 is CASSYPGGASNYGYTF. The CDR3 DNA reads TGCGCCAGCAGCTACCCCGGGGGGGCATCTAACTATGGCTACACCTTC.

The genes are TRBV7-9 and TRBJ1-5; 12 bases map to TRBD1. Germline V CDR1 and CDR2: SEHNR, FQNEAQ (reference sequence). The CDR3 spans 18 residues. J gave up 6 bases and V 1 base, and 10 bases lay outside the gene matches. The CDR3 loop is CASSLVRPGQGAIQPQHF. The CDR3 region has the DNA TGTGCCAGCAGCTTAGTACGGCCGGGACAGGGGGCGATTCAGCCCCAGCATTTT. The variable domain in full, completed from reference TRBV7-9 and TRBJ1-5, reads DTGVSQNPRHKITKRGQNVTFRCDPISEHNRLYWYRQTLGQGPEFLTYFQNEAQLEKSRLLSDRFSAERPKGSFSTLEIQRTEQGDSAMYLCASSLVRPGQGAIQPQHFGDGTRLSIL.

V and J are TRBV7-9 and TRBJ2-7; 9 nucleotides line up with TRBD1. V shed 4 bases, J shed 2 bases, and the junction held 12 bases outside the gene matches. Germline loops: CDR1 SEHNR, CDR2 FQNEAQ (reference sequence). The CDR3 has 17 residues. The CDR3 loop reads CASSSFRDRARTYEQYF. For the CDR3, the DNA is TGTGCCAGCAGCTCATTTAGGGACAGGGCCCGAACCTACGAGCAGTACTTC.

V is TRBV24-1 and J is TRBJ2-1; D call uncertain. The germline gives CDR1 KGHDR, CDR2 SFDVKD. The length of the CDR3 is 8 residues. The V end was cut by 12 bases, the J end by 16 bases, with 12 bases between. CDR3 DNA: TGTGCCTCGCGAATGCCATTCTTC. It specifies CASRMPFF.

The genes are TRBV6-5 and TRBJ2-7; 7 bases map to TRBD1. V gave up 7 bases and J gave up 0 bases; unmatched junction bases: 6. Germline V gene sequence: CDR1 MNHEY, CDR2 SVGAGI. The CDR3 loop spans 14 amino acids. In DNA, the CDR3 is TGTGCCAGCACCCAGACAGGGACCTCCTACGAGCAGTACTTC. It specifies CASTQTGTSYEQYF.

J is TRBJ1-5 and V is TRBV6-5; the D is unclear. Germline CDR1 MNHEY, CDR2 SVGAGI. There are 14 residues in the CDR3. Trimming took off 7 bases at V and 0 bases at J, with 10 bases between the two ends. The CDR3 sequence is CASMQSYSNQPQHF. In DNA form, the CDR3 reads TGTGCCAGCATGCAGTCTTATAGCAATCAGCCCCAGCATTTT.

This clone has just one count. The rearrangement uses TRBV6-5 and TRBJ2-7; TRBD2 might be the D (5 bases). CDR1 is MNHEY and CDR2 is SVGAGI in the germline V gene. The CDR3 has 14 residues. V was pared by 2 bases and J by 6 bases, with 14 bases between. CDR3 bases: TGTGCCAGCAGTTACGGACTCGCGGCGGCCGAGCAGTACTTC. It is translated as CASSYGLAAAEQYF.

This sequence joins TRBV3-1 (or the pseudogene TRBV3-2) and TRBJ2-2, with 12 bases matching TRBD1. The length of the CDR3 is 18 residues. In germline, CDR1 is LGHDT, CDR2 YNNKEL (reference sequence). The V segment lost 3 bases and the J segment 5 bases; nucleotides outside the gene matches: 10. The CDR3 loop is CASSHPGTGGKRTGELFF. CDR3 DNA sequence: TGTGCCAGCAGCCACCCCGGGACAGGGGGCAAGAGGACCGGGGAGCTGTTTTTT.

The chain carries TRBV20-1 and TRBJ2-2, with TRBD2 matching 11 bases. The CDR3 has 16 residues. CDR1 and CDR2 from the germline V gene are DFQATT and SNEGSKA (reference sequence). After removal of 3 bases from V and 5 bases from J, the junction contained 8 bases not matched to a gene. CDR3 protein: CSASSSGGPRTGELFF. CDR3 nucleotides: TGCAGTGCTAGTTCTAGCGGGGGGCCGAGGACCGGGGAGCTGTTTTTT.

A word on this clone: One end of the junction varies from germline; a read error may be responsible. J is TRBJ2-7 and V is TRBV12-3 or TRBV12-4, with 7 bases identical to TRBD2. This CDR3 has 11 residues. The CDR3 spells CASSPGGTAHF. The DNA of the CDR3 is TGTGCCAGCAGCCCGGGAGGAACAGCGCACTTC.

The chain recombines TRBV4-1 with TRBJ1-4, with no clear D. The CDR3 sequence is 14 residues long. Germline V gives CDR1 MGHRA, CDR2 YSYEKL. V was cut by 0 bases and J by 4 bases, with 6 bases left in between. This CDR3 is CASSQDLGNEKLFF. Written as DNA, the CDR3 is TGCGCCAGCAGCCAAGACCTAGGTAATGAAAAACTGTTTTTT.

The rearrangement joins TRBV19 to TRBJ2-2; TRBD2 might be the D (6 bases). The CDR3 spans 13 residues. V was cut by 3 bases and J by 7 bases, with 9 bases left in between. Germline V CDR1 and CDR2: LNHDA, SQIVND (reference sequence). The CDR3 DNA sequence: TGTGCCAGTAGTATGGCCGGGGGCGGGGAGCTGTTTTTT. Translating gives CASSMAGGGELFF.

This rearrangement joins TRBV4-1 to TRBJ1-2; TRBD1 agrees at 9 bases. The V segment lost 4 bases and the J segment 4 bases; nucleotides outside the gene matches: 4. CDR1 and CDR2 from the germline V gene are MGHRA and YSYEKL. The CDR3 is made up of 14 amino acids. CDR3 nucleotides: TGCGCCAGCAGCCCCCCGACAGGGGGCTATGGCTACACCTTC. Its protein product is CASSPPTGGYGYTF.

This clone occurred once. V usage is TRBV20-1 and J usage is TRBJ2-7; TRBD2 is a possible D gene (6 bases). Germline V gene lookup returns CDR1 DFQATT and CDR2 SNEGSKA (reference sequence). CDR3 length: 13 residues. Trimming stripped 3 bases from V and 5 bases from J, with 14 bases between. The CDR3 region has the DNA TGCAGTGCTAGTCGGGGGTACGCGGACGAGCAGTACTTC. It encodes CSASRGYADEQYF.

The V gene is TRBV4-1, the J gene TRBJ2-5, with D possibly being TRBD2 (5 bases). The V end lost 1 base, the J end lost 2 bases, and 14 bases lay between the germline ends. Germline assignment: CDR1 MGHRA and CDR2 YSYEKL. The CDR3 totals 16 residues. CDR3 protein: CASSQVGRGKQETQYF. CDR3 in DNA: TGCGCCAGCAGCCAAGTAGGCAGAGGGAAACAAGAGACCCAGTACTTC.

V and J are TRBV6-6 and TRBJ2-3; D may be TRBD1 (5 bases). Germline assignment: CDR1 MNHNY and CDR2 SVGAGI (reference sequence). Trimming left V 7 bases short and J 3 bases short, with 20 bases between. This CDR3 has 16 amino acids. The CDR3 DNA reads TGTGCCAGCAAAGGGGCTTTCTTGCCTATGACAGATACGCAGTATTTT. As protein: CASKGAFLPMTDTQYF.